This T cell receptor beta chain was sequenced in a study of T cells after yellow fever vaccination. Study-level points and caveats: The appearance of a small share of clonotypes in both CD4 and CD8 compartments was observed.

In regard to this clonotype: Its antigen is not identified.

Production of TCR cDNA was by 5'RACE template switching, which also added a universal primer site and UMIs. Via MiXCR, TCRdb re-called the 5' RACE reads, giving one row per CDR3 protein. The sample lists some 600,000 distinct CDR3 sequences; 9% to 15% were seen once. The sequencing used PBMCs, collected on the day of the yellow fever booster vaccination. This receptor was identified in a man aged 25-45 years who received the YFV17D yellow fever vaccine.

The CDR3 bases are TGTGCCAGCAGTCCCACAGGGGCGCACACCGGGGAGCTGTTTTTT. Translating it yields CASSPTGAHTGELFF. The V and J genes are TRBV5-4 and TRBJ2-2; 7 nucleotides agree with TRBD1. The CDR3 extends over 15 amino acids. Germline CDR1 reads SGHNT; CDR2 reads YYREEE (reference sequence). J lost 3 bases, V lost 5 bases, and 7 bases had no gene match.